Listed here is a single T cell receptor beta chain. This CDR3 is built from 12 residues. Germline V gene sequence: CDR1 SGHKS, CDR2 YYEKEE (reference sequence). V was clipped by 4 bases and J by 5 bases, with 9 bases between them. Sequencing used immunoSEQ multiplex PCR; TCRdb keeps in-frame clones, though not all of them. The table includes 60,000 or so clones, approximately 85% detected once. The data were obtained in a study of Tregs in tolerant kidney transplant recipients. Unstimulated regulatory T cells (CD4+CD25+CD127-), CD4+CD25- non-regulatory cells, CD4 and CD8 cells were FACS-sorted from thawed PBMCs.

This sequence was found in a human donor who received a combined kidney and bone marrow transplant. The V and J genes are TRBV5-5 and TRBJ1-2; D is unresolved. The sequencing used Tregs from blood, collected before the transplant. The CDR3 nucleotides are TGTGCCAGCAGCCAGAGCCCTTATGGCTACACCTTC. Protein: CASSQSPYGYTF.